The clone carrying this TCR beta chain showed up just once. Germline CDR1 and CDR2: ENHRY and SYGVKD. V was pared by 6 bases and J by 5 bases, with 6 bases of the junction left unmatched. The CDR3 runs to 13 residues. These data originate in a study of blood T cell repertoires in COVID-19. About the study: PBMCs, B-cell-depleted T cells, or T cells were the source of the cDNA or gDNA that made up the material.

TCRdb's table, derived via immunoSEQ multiplex PCR, lists solely in-frame clones and lacks some. The data show about 200,000 clones, 86% seen once. Sample: PBMCs or T cells enriched from blood (not recorded which). The V and J genes are TRBV10-3 and TRBJ1-2; 7 nucleotides align to TRBD1. This sequence was found in a woman between 25 and 40 years old who had been exposed to COVID-19. DNA of the CDR3: TGTGCCATCAGACCGGGACAGACTTATGGCTACACCTTC. It translates to CAIRPGQTYGYTF.